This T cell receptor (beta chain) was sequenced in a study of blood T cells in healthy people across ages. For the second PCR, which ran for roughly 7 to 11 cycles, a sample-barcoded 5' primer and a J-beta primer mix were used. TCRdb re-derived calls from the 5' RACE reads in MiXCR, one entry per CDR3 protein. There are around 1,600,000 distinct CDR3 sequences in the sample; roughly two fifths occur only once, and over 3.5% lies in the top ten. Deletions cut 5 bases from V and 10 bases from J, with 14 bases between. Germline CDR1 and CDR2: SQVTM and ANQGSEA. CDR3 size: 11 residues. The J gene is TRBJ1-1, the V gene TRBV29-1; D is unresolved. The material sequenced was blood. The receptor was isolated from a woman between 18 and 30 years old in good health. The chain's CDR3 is CSVPLGGVAFF. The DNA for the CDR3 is TGCAGCGTTCCCCTCGGCGGGGTAGCTTTCTTT.